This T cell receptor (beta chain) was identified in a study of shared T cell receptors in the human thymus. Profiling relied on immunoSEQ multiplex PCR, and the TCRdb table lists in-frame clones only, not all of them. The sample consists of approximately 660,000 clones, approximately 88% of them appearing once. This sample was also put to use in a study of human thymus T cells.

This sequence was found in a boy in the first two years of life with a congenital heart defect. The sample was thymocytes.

This chain's CDR3 is CASSQEGLAGSEQYF. The CDR3 DNA reads as TGCGCCAGCAGCCAAGAAGGACTAGCGGGATCGGAGCAGTACTTC. The chain uses TRBV4-3 and TRBJ2-7; the match to TRBD2 covers 12 bases. V lost 0 bases to trimming and J lost 7 bases; unmatched junction nucleotides: 4. Per the germline V gene, CDR1 is LGHNA and CDR2 is YSLEER. This CDR3 is built from 15 residues.